Following are 15 T cell receptor beta chains from one sample sequenced in a study of persistence of HIV-infected CD4 T cells. The antigens for these receptors are not known. The libraries were made with immunoSEQ version 4 in survey mode. Clones were read by immunoSEQ multiplex PCR, and TCRdb kept only the in-frame ones, dropping some. The sample shows about 33,000 clones, roughly 80% of them seen only once. The stimulus was lysate of CMV-infected fibroblasts, roughly 10 ug/mL. CD40L-negative CD69-negative CD45RO-high memory CD4+ T cells were sorted as populations depleted of antigen-responding cells. Sequencing used CD4+ T cells sorted from PBMCs after approximately 20-hour stimulation, obtained from a patient who received antiretroviral therapy. The receptors originated from an adult man with HIV who was CMV-seropositive.

V is TRBV4-1 and J is TRBJ2-3; D is uncertain. V was pared by 3 bases and J by 1 base, with 8 bases between. Germline values: CDR1 MGHRA, CDR2 YSYEKL. This CDR3 region has 14 residues. The CDR3 nucleotides read TGCGCCAGCAGCCAGGCGGAAGGCACAGATACGCAGTATTTT. It codes for CASSQAEGTDTQYF.

The chain combines TRBV5-4 with TRBJ1-2; D remains unclear. Germline loops: CDR1 SGHNT, CDR2 YYREEE (reference sequence). The CDR3 has 15 amino acids. The V end was cut by 1 base, the J end by 8 bases, with 18 bases between. The CDR3 sequence is CASSLTGSISRGYTF. CDR3 in DNA: TGTGCCAGCAGCTTGACGGGGTCAATCTCACGCGGCTACACCTTC.

The rearrangement joins TRBV4-1 to TRBJ1-2; 7 nucleotides align to TRBD1. After removal of 1 base from V and 8 bases from J, the junction contained 13 bases not matched to a gene. The CDR3 totals 16 residues. Germline CDR1 and CDR2: MGHRA and YSYEKL. CDR3 nucleotides: TGCGCCAGCAGCCAAGTCTTAAGGGGGCGCCTGGACGGCTACACCTTC. Protein product: CASSQVLRGRLDGYTF.

The chain carries TRBV7-2 and TRBJ2-5; TRBD1 aligns across 7 bases. The length of the CDR3 is 15 residues. Germline V CDR1 and CDR2: SGHTA, FQGNSA. Trimming took 7 bases from V and 1 from J; bases not matched to a gene: 9. CDR3 nucleotides: TGTGCCAGCAACGAAAGACAGGGCCCCCAAGAGACCCAGTACTTC. Its protein is CASNERQGPQETQYF.

In its sample, this clone was seen once. This chain uses TRBV11-3 with TRBJ1-1; D is undetermined. Germline V gene sequence: CDR1 SGHNT, CDR2 YENEEA. This CDR3 is 14 amino acids long. Trimming took off 4 bases at V and 5 bases at J, with 14 bases between the two ends. The CDR3 DNA is TGTGCCAGCAGCTCTTATACGACTGGAACTGAAGCTTTCTTT. Translation gives CASSSYTTGTEAFF.

This clone rates as medium-sized (0.01 to 0.1%). The chain has TRBV9 and TRBJ1-6; possibly TRBD1 for D (6 bases). V lost 1 base, J lost 5 bases, and 13 bases lay in between. This CDR3 contains 16 residues. CDR1 is SGDLS, CDR2 YYNGEE, per germline. This CDR3 is CASSVTGAADNSPLHF. In DNA form, the CDR3 reads TGTGCCAGCAGCGTAACGGGGGCGGCCGATAATTCACCCCTCCACTTT.

This rearrangement joins TRBV7-9 to TRBJ1-3, with D perhaps matching TRBD1 (6 bases). The CDR3 has 16 residues. The V gene lost 3 bases and the J gene lost 2 bases, with 14 bases spanning the gap. Looked up from germline, CDR1 is SEHNR and CDR2 is FQNEAQ (reference sequence). CDR3 amino acids: CASSFWDTRTGNTIYF. Written as DNA, the CDR3 is TGTGCCAGCAGCTTTTGGGACACCCGCACTGGAAACACCATATATTTT. The full variable domain, completed using reference TRBV7-9 and TRBJ1-3, is DTGVSQNPRHKITKRGQNVTFRCDPISEHNRLYWYRQTLGQGPEFLTYFQNEAQLEKSRLLSDRFSAERPKGSFSTLEIQRTEQGDSAMYLCASSFWDTRTGNTIYFGEGSWLTVV.

The chain uses TRBV5-4 and TRBJ1-2; 10 nucleotides align to TRBD1. V was pared by 3 bases and J by 4 bases, with 6 bases of the junction left unmatched. The CDR3 runs 15 residues. Germline V CDR1 and CDR2: SGHNT, YYREEE (reference sequence). CDR3 amino acids: CASSSDRGRGYGYTF. DNA for the CDR3: TGTGCCAGCAGCTCCGACAGGGGGCGAGGCTATGGCTACACCTTC.

The genes are TRBV3-1 (or the pseudogene TRBV3-2) and TRBJ1-5; the D is unclear. The length of the CDR3 is 12 residues. Germline CDR1 and CDR2: LGHDT and YNNKEL (reference sequence). V was clipped by 4 bases and J by 6 bases, with 7 bases between them. The CDR3 DNA follows: TGTGCCAGCAGCCTCGGGAGTCAGCCCCAGCATTTT. This gives the protein CASSLGSQPQHF.

The chain is built from TRBV30 and TRBJ1-2, with 9 bases matching TRBD1. Germline assignment: CDR1 GTSNPN and CDR2 SVGIG (reference sequence). V shed 5 bases and J 0 bases; nucleotides not matched to a gene: 7. This CDR3 has 15 residues. CDR3 bases: TGTGCCTGGGGTGGACAGGGGCTACCTAACTATGGCTACACCTTC. It translates to CAWGGQGLPNYGYTF.

The chain links TRBV6-1 to TRBJ1-6; D gene ambiguous. The CDR3 is 13 residues long. V was pared by 0 bases and J by 11 bases, with 8 bases between. Germline assignment: CDR1 MNHNS and CDR2 SASEGT. The CDR3: CASSEAWGTPLHF. CDR3 DNA: TGTGCCAGCAGTGAAGCGTGGGGAACACCCCTCCACTTT.

V and J are TRBV6-2 or TRBV6-3 and TRBJ2-2; D gene uncertain. The germline V gene has CDR1 MNHEY and CDR2 SVGEGT. CDR3 length: 12 amino acids. The ends were cut back, 0 bases at V and 6 bases at J, with 2 bases in the middle. The CDR3 nucleotides are TGTGCCAGCAGTTACTCCCCCGGGGAGCTGTTTTTT. Encoded protein: CASSYSPGELFF.

This clone was seen a single time. The J gene is TRBJ1-2, the V gene TRBV2; a possible D gene is TRBD1 (5 bases). Germline-derived CDR1 and CDR2 are SNHLY and FYNNEI. Trimming shortened V by 5 bases and J by 5 bases, and 15 bases separated the two germline ends. This CDR3 is built from 14 residues. Written as DNA, the CDR3 is TGTGCCAGCAGTACCCAACCAGGGCCGTATGGCTACACCTTC. As protein: CASSTQPGPYGYTF.

DNA of the CDR3: TGTGCCAGCAGCTTAGAAGTGCCCTCCTACGAGCAGTACTTC. Translating it yields CASSLEVPSYEQYF. This chain connects TRBV7-9 to TRBJ2-7, with D unclear. The CDR3 runs 14 residues. Trimming stripped 1 base from V and 0 bases from J, with 7 bases between. CDR1 SEHNR and CDR2 FQNEAQ come from the germline V gene (reference sequence).

This chain connects TRBV12-3 or TRBV12-4 to TRBJ1-2, with a weak D call TRBD1 (6 bases). Trimming took 9 bases from V and 2 from J, leaving 13 bases between them. The CDR3 is 13 residues long. CDR3 in DNA: TGTGCCAGTTTTTGGACAGAAAACTATGGCTACACCTTC. This codes for CASFWTENYGYTF.